This T cell receptor (beta chain) was observed in a study of T cell responses to AZD1222 COVID-19 vaccine. Overall study findings and caveats: Scientists sampled the repertoires only once the peak T cell response had passed. Donors, mostly white British, included more females; clonal diversity was possibly underestimated. The study identified only 6 or 7 AZD1222 recipients as seropositive at baseline.

The CDR3 is 14 amino acids. Looked up from germline, CDR1 is SNHLY and CDR2 is FYNNEI. Trimming took 8 bases from V and 1 from J; bases not matched to a gene: 5. To note about this clone: The target antigen is unknown.

Method: immunoSEQ multiplex PCR; TCRdb's copy keeps in-frame clones and lacks some. Among 150,000 to 200,000 clones listed, around 87% were seen once. The J gene is TRBJ2-3, the V gene TRBV2, with 8 bases lining up with TRBD1. The sequence was obtained from an adult in good health. Specimen: peripheral blood, collected on day 0 of MenACWY control vaccination. The CDR3 sequence is CASRTGWGTDTQYF. CDR3 nucleotides: TGTGCCAGCCGGACAGGGTGGGGCACAGATACGCAGTATTTT.